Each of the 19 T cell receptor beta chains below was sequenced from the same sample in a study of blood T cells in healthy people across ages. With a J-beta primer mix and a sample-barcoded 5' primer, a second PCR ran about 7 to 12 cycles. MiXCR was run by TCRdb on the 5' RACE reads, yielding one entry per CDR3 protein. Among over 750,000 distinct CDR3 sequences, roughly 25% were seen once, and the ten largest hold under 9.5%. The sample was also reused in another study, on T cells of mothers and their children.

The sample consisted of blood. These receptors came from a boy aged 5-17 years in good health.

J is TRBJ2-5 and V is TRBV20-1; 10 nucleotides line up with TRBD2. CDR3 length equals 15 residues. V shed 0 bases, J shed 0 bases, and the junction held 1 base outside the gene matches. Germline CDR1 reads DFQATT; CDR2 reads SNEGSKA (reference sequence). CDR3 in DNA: TGCAGTGCTAGAGAGGGACTAGCGTACCAAGAGACCCAGTACTTC. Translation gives CSAREGLAYQETQYF.

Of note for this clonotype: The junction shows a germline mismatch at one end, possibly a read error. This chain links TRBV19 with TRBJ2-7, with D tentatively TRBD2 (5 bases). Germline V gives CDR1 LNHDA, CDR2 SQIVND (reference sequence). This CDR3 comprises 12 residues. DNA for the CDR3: TGCCCCCGGGAAAGAGGCTCCTACGAGCAGTACTTC. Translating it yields CPRERGSYEQYF. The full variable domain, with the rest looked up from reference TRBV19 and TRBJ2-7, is DGGITQSPKYLFRKEGQNVTLSCEQNLNHDAMYWYRQDPGQGLRLIYYSQIVNDFQKGDIAEGYSVSREKKESFPLTVTSAQKNPTAFYLCPRERGSYEQYFGPGTRLTVT.

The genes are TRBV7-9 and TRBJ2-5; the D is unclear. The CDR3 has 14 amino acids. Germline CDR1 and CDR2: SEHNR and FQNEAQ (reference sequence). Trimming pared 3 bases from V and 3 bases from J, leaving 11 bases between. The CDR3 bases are TGTGCCAGCAGCTTGGTGAATCTCGAAGAGACCCAGTACTTC. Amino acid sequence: CASSLVNLEETQYF.

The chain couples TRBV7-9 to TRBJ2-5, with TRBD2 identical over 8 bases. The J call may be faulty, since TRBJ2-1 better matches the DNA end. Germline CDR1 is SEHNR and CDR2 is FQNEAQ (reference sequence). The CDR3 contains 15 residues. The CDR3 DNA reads TGTGCCAGCATCCCCAGCGGGAGCGCGTACAATGAGCAGTTCTTC. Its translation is CASIPSGSAYNEQFF.

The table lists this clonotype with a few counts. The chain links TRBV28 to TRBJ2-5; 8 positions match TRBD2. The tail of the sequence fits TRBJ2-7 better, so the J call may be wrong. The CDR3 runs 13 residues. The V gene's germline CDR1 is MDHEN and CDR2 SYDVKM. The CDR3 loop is CASTPGGTYEQYF. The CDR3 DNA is TGTGCCAGCACTCCGGGGGGGACCTACGAGCAGTACTTC.

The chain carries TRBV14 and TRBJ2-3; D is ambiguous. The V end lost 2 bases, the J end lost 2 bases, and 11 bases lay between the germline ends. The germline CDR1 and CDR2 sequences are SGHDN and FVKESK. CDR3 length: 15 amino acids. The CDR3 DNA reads TGTGCCAGCAGCCAAAAACCGCTTCTCACAGATACGCAGTATTTT. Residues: CASSQKPLLTDTQYF.

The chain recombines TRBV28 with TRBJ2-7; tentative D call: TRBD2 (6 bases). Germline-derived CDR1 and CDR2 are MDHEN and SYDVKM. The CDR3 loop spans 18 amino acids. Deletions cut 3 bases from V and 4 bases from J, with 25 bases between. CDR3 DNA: TGTGCCAGCAGTTTCCATACCTCCTCCGGGACTGGGGGGTACGAGCAGTACTTC. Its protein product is CASSFHTSSGTGGYEQYF.

The CDR3 DNA is TGCAGCGTTGACAGGTTTAAAGAGACCCAGTACTTC. Translated: CSVDRFKETQYF. This chain connects TRBV29-1 to TRBJ2-5; no definite D call. Germline V gene data show CDR1 as SQVTM and CDR2 as ANQGSEA. CDR3 length equals 12 residues. The V end was cut by 3 bases, the J end by 3 bases, with 8 bases between.

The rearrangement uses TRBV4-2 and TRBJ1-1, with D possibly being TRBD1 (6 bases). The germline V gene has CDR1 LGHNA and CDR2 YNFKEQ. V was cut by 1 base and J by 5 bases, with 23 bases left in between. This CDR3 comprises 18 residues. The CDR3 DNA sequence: TGTGCCAGCAGCCAAGTTTGGCTTGGGGGCGCGGTTGATACTGAAGCTTTCTTT. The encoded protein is CASSQVWLGGAVDTEAFF.

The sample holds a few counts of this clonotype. The CDR3 loop reads CASSDIWGAKNIQYF. The DNA of the CDR3 is TGTGCCAGCAGTGATATTTGGGGGGCCAAAAACATTCAGTACTTC. The chain combines TRBV2 with TRBJ2-4; the D call may be TRBD1 or TRBD2 (5 bases each). This CDR3 comprises 15 residues. V lost 3 bases and J lost 1, with 10 bases in between. Germline loops: CDR1 SNHLY, CDR2 FYNNEI.

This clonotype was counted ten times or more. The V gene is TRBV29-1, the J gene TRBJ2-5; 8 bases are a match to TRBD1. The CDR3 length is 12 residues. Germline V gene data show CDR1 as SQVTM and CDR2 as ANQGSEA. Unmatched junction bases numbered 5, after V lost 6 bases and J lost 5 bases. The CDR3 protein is CSVDRGRETQYF. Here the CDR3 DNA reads TGCAGCGTCGACAGGGGCCGGGAGACCCAGTACTTC.

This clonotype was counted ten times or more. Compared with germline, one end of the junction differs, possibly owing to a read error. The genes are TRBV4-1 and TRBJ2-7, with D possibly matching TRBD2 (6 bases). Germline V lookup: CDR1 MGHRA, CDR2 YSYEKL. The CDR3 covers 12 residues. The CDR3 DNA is TGTGCCAGCAGCCAAGTTGGAGGGGAGCAGTACTTC. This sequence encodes CASSQVGGEQYF.

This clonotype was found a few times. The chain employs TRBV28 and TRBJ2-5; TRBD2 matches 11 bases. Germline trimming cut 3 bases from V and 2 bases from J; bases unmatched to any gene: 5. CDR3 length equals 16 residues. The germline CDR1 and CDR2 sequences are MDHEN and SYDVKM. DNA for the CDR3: TGTGCCAGCAGTTTCTCACTAGCGGGGGAACAAGAGACCCAGTACTTC. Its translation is CASSFSLAGEQETQYF.

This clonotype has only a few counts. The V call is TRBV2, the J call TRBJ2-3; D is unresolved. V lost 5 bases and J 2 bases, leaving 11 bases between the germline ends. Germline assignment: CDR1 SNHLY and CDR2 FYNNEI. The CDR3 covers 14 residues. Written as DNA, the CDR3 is TGTGCCAGCAGTCTTCCTACACACACAGATACGCAGTATTTT. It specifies CASSLPTHTDTQYF.

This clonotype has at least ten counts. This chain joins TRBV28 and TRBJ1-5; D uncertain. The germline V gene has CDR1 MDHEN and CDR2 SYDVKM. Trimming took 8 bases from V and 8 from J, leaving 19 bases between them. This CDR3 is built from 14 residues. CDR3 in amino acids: CASGPAGSTKPQHF. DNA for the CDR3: TGTGCCAGCGGACCGGCAGGTAGTACTAAGCCCCAGCATTTT.

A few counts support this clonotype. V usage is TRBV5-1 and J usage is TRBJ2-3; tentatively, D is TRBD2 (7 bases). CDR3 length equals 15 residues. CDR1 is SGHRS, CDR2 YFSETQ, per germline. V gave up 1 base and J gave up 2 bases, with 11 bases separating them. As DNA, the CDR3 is TGCGCCAGCAGCTTGACGGGGGGACACACAGATACGCAGTATTTT. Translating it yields CASSLTGGHTDTQYF.

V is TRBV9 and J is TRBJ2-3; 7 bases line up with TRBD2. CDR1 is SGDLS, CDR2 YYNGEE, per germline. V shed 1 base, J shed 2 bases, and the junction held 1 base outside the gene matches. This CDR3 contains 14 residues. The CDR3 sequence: CASSVSGVTDTQYF. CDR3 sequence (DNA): TGTGCCAGCAGCGTAAGCGGGGTCACAGATACGCAGTATTTT.

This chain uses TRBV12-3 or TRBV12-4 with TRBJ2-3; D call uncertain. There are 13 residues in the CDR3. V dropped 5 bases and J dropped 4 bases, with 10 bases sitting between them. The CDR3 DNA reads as TGTGCCAGCAGTCAACCGCCGGCAGATACGCAGTATTTT. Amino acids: CASSQPPADTQYF.

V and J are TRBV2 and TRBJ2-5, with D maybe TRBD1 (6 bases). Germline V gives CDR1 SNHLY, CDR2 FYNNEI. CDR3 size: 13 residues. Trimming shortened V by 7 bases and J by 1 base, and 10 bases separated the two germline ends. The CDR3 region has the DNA TGTGCCAGCACAGGACAGCTCCAAGAGACCCAGTACTTC. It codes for CASTGQLQETQYF.